These T cell receptor beta chains were read from a single sample in a study of CD8+CD57+ T cells in acquired aplastic anemia. Using its own MiXCR run on the reads, TCRdb lists one record per CDR3 protein. The sample lists hundreds of thousands of distinct CDR3 sequences; around 33% were seen once. Sequences were obtained from sorted CD4+, CD8+, or CD8+CD57+ T cells (not recorded which) from PBMCs. These TCRs come from a human donor with aplastic anemia. Both conserved end residues are part of each CDR3. Fields, in order: J gene, D gene, V gene, clone size, CDR3 DNA, CDR3 protein. The D gene is left open where the match is weak. Some rows mark clone size as missing; the rest say once, few, many or name a class of expanded clone.

j_call: TRBJ2-3; d_call: NA; v_call: TRBV7-9; clone_size: many; cdr3_nt: TGTGCCAGCGGGAGTACAGATACGCAGTATTTT; cdr3_aa: CASGSTDTQYF
j_call: TRBJ2-2; d_call: NA; v_call: TRBV5-1; clone_size: few; cdr3_nt: TGCGCCAGCAGCTTGGTGCAGGATTACACCGGGGAGCTGTTTTTT; cdr3_aa: CASSLVQDYTGELFF
j_call: TRBJ1-2; d_call: NA; v_call: TRBV5-6; clone_size: few; cdr3_nt: TGTGCCAGCAGCTTGCTCGGCCAGCCGCTTAACTATGGCTACACCTTC; cdr3_aa: CASSLLGQPLNYGYTF
j_call: TRBJ2-7; d_call: TRBD1; v_call: TRBV24-1; clone_size: NA; cdr3_nt: TGTGCCATCAGTGATCATCGTCAAGGACAGGGAAACTACGAGCAGTACTTC; cdr3_aa: CAISDHRQGQGNYEQYF
j_call: TRBJ2-7; d_call: NA; v_call: TRBV20-1; clone_size: many; cdr3_nt: TGCAGTGCTAAGCCGGACGCCTACGAGCAGTACTTC; cdr3_aa: CSAKPDAYEQYF
j_call: TRBJ2-3; d_call: TRBD1; v_call: TRBV11-1; clone_size: NA; cdr3_nt: TGTGCCAGCAGCCCAGGACAGGGGGCATTAGATACGCAGTATTTT; cdr3_aa: CASSPGQGALDTQYF
j_call: TRBJ1-1; d_call: NA; v_call: TRBV3-1; clone_size: NA; cdr3_nt: TGTGCCAGCAGCCAGTATAGGAGGAACACTGAAGCTTTCTTT; cdr3_aa: CASSQYRRNTEAFF
j_call: TRBJ2-2; d_call: TRBD1; v_call: TRBV29-1; clone_size: many; cdr3_nt: TGCAGCGTTGACGCTTTCGGGACAGGCCTCACCGGGGAGCTGTTTTTT; cdr3_aa: CSVDAFGTGLTGELFF
j_call: TRBJ2-3; d_call: NA; v_call: TRBV20-1; clone_size: few; cdr3_nt: TGCAGTGCTAGATACGGGGCGCCAGATACGCAGTATTTT; cdr3_aa: CSARYGAPDTQYF
j_call: TRBJ1-5; d_call: NA; v_call: TRBV7-9; clone_size: many; cdr3_nt: TGTGCCAGCAGCACGGGGGGGGGCAATCAGCCCCAGCATTTT; cdr3_aa: CASSTGGGNQPQHF